The 24 T cell receptor beta chains listed next were all sequenced from one sample in a study of blood T cell repertoires in COVID-19. The assay was immunoSEQ multiplex PCR, and TCRdb's table has in-frame clones only and misses some. The table lists about 19,000 clones, approximately 88% of them singletons. The source material was peripheral blood. The source of these receptors is a human donor in a cohort sampled during active COVID-19.

This clone was counted a single time. CDR3 region: CASSPTGLNYGYTF. CDR3 nucleotide sequence: TGTGCCAGCAGCCCGACAGGGTTAAACTATGGCTACACCTTC. V gene TRBV3-1 (or the pseudogene TRBV3-2) combines with J gene TRBJ1-2, with 7 positions matching TRBD1. After removal of 4 bases from V and 2 bases from J, the junction contained 4 bases not matched to a gene. The CDR3 covers 14 residues. CDR1 is LGHDT, CDR2 YNNKEL, per germline (reference sequence).

The chain uses TRBV28 and TRBJ2-4, with 13 nucleotides matching TRBD2. V shed 8 bases and J 13 bases; nucleotides not matched to a gene: 5. The V gene's germline CDR1 is MDHEN and CDR2 SYDVKM. The CDR3 has 12 amino acids. The CDR3 loop reads CASGTSGIFQYF. CDR3 nucleotide sequence: TGTGCCAGCGGGACTAGCGGGATATTCCAGTACTTC.

The chain recombines TRBV24-1 with TRBJ2-3; 11 bases align to TRBD1. The CDR3 consists of 15 residues. The V segment lost 8 bases and the J segment 5 bases; nucleotides outside the gene matches: 8. CDR1 and CDR2 from the germline V gene are KGHDR and SFDVKD. As DNA, the CDR3 is TGTGCCACCACCGCCGGGACAGGGGGATTAGATACGCAGTATTTT. It specifies CATTAGTGGLDTQYF.

V and J are TRBV6-5 and TRBJ2-7, with TRBD1 identical over 9 bases. Trimming took 1 base from V and 6 from J; bases not matched to a gene: 7. In germline, CDR1 is MNHEY, CDR2 SVGAGI. This CDR3 has 15 amino acids. CDR3 loop: CASSYYPTGGSEQYF. The CDR3 DNA reads TGTGCCAGCAGTTACTACCCAACAGGGGGCTCCGAGCAGTACTTC.

The CDR3 sequence: CASSIRGSRAFF. CDR3 DNA: TGTGCCAGTAGTATCCGCGGTTCTCGTGCTTTCTTT. The J gene is TRBJ1-1, the V gene TRBV19; no definite D call. V lost 3 bases and J lost 11, with 13 bases in between. CDR1 is LNHDA, CDR2 SQIVND, per germline (reference sequence). The CDR3 is 12 amino acids.

This chain uses TRBV5-1 with TRBJ2-1, with TRBD2 matching over 12 bases. CDR3 length equals 15 residues. The germline V gene has CDR1 SGHRS and CDR2 YFSETQ. The V gene end was trimmed by 4 bases and the J gene end by 4 bases; junction bases not matched to a gene: 3. CDR3 nucleotides: TGCGCCAGCAGCCTGACTAGCGGGGGATACAATGAGCAGTTCTTC. Amino acids: CASSLTSGGYNEQFF. Full variable domain (outside the CDR3, taken from reference TRBV5-1 and TRBJ2-1): KAGVTQTPRYLIKTRGQQVTLSCSPISGHRSVSWYQQTPGQGLQFLFEYFSETQRNKGNFPGRFSGRQFSNSRSEMNVSTLELGDSALYLCASSLTSGGYNEQFFGPGTRLTVL.

V usage is TRBV5-1 and J usage is TRBJ2-5; D perhaps matches TRBD2 (6 bases). The V and J ends lost 0 bases and 4 bases respectively, with 19 bases between them. From germline, CDR1 is SGHRS and CDR2 YFSETQ. This CDR3 has 17 amino acids. The CDR3 protein is CASSLAVERGGGETQYF. CDR3 bases: TGCGCCAGCAGCTTGGCCGTCGAACGGGGAGGAGGAGAGACCCAGTACTTC.

The chain links TRBV5-6 to TRBJ2-7, with 11 positions matching TRBD1. Germline assignment: CDR1 SGHDT and CDR2 YYEEEE. The junction had 6 bases not matched to a gene; V was cut back by 4 bases and J by 3 bases. CDR3 length equals 15 residues. This chain's CDR3 is CASSTRTGGFYEQYF. CDR3 bases: TGTGCCAGCAGCACCCGGACAGGGGGCTTCTACGAGCAGTACTTC.

The chain uses TRBV28 and TRBJ2-3, with D perhaps matching TRBD2 (5 bases). Trimming removed 4 bases at V and 2 bases at J, with 13 bases between. Germline CDR1 reads MDHEN; CDR2 reads SYDVKM. The CDR3 is made up of 15 amino acids. The CDR3 nucleotides are TGTGCCAGCAGTTGGTCCGGAGGCCACACAGATACGCAGTATTTT. Translation: CASSWSGGHTDTQYF.

J is TRBJ2-1 and V is TRBV7-9; 7 bases line up with TRBD2. The germline CDR1 and CDR2 sequences are SEHNR and FQNEAQ (reference sequence). V lost 5 bases to trimming and J lost 0 bases; unmatched junction nucleotides: 4. The CDR3 consists of 15 residues. In DNA, the CDR3 is TGTGCCAGCAGCACGAGCGGGAACTCCTACAATGAGCAGTTCTTC. Translation: CASSTSGNSYNEQFF.

The chain uses TRBV11-2 and TRBJ2-1; 14 positions match TRBD2. There are 16 residues in the CDR3. Germline V gene sequence: CDR1 SGHAT, CDR2 FQNNGV. V lost 2 bases and J lost 8; bases outside the gene matches: 5. The CDR3 sequence is CASSLRGLAGVHEQFF. The CDR3 DNA sequence: TGTGCCAGCAGCTTACGGGGACTAGCGGGAGTTCATGAGCAGTTCTTC. Based on the CDR3 plus reference TRBV11-2 and TRBJ2-1, the full variable domain is EAGVAQSPRYKIIEKRQSVAFWCNPISGHATLYWYQQILGQGPKLLIQFQNNGVVDDSQLPKDRFSAERLKGVDSTLKIQPAKLEDSAVYLCASSLRGLAGVHEQFFGPGTRLTVL.

This clone was seen a handful of times. The chain combines TRBV16 with TRBJ1-6; D is unclear. CDR3 length: 16 amino acids. V lost 1 base, J lost 4 bases, and 11 bases lay in between. The V gene's germline CDR1 is KGHSY and CDR2 FQNENV. The CDR3 DNA reads as TGTGCCAGCAGCCAATTTGAGGATTTTTATAATTCACCCCTCCACTTT. This encodes CASSQFEDFYNSPLHF.

This clone is a singleton in its sample. J is TRBJ2-7 and V is TRBV11-2; 10 bases line up with TRBD2. V lost 5 bases, J lost 2 bases, and 6 bases stayed unmatched. This CDR3 region has 15 residues. Germline V gene sequence: CDR1 SGHAT, CDR2 FQNNGV. The CDR3: CASSLSGGETYEQYF. The CDR3 region has the DNA TGTGCCAGCAGCCTCAGCGGGGGGGAAACCTACGAGCAGTACTTC.

The J gene is TRBJ2-1, the V gene TRBV7-2; D ambiguous. The CDR3 has 14 amino acids. Trimming pared 3 bases from V and 7 bases from J, leaving 13 bases between. The germline V gene has CDR1 SGHTA and CDR2 FQGNSA. For the CDR3, the DNA is TGTGCCAGCAGCTTCTCCCAAAACATAAATGAGCAGTTCTTC. This sequence encodes CASSFSQNINEQFF. Combining the CDR3 with reference TRBV7-2 and TRBJ2-1 gives the whole variable domain GAGVSQSPSNKVTEKGKDVELRCDPISGHTALYWYRQSLGQGLEFLIYFQGNSAPDKSGLPSDRFSAERTGGSVSTLTIQRTQQEDSAVYLCASSFSQNINEQFFGPGTRLTVL.

V is TRBV3-1 (or the pseudogene TRBV3-2) and J is TRBJ1-6; D unclear. V lost 4 bases and J 7 bases, leaving 17 bases between the germline ends. The V gene's germline CDR1 is LGHDT and CDR2 YNNKEL (reference sequence). This CDR3 is 16 amino acids long. CDR3 sequence (DNA): TGTGCCAGCAGCCCTCGCAGGTCGTTTGGGAATTCACCCCTCCACTTT. Amino acid sequence: CASSPRRSFGNSPLHF.

The chain is built from TRBV6-5 and TRBJ2-7; 9 bases are shared with TRBD2. The CDR3 has 14 residues. Germline V gene lookup returns CDR1 MNHEY and CDR2 SVGAGI. J was trimmed by 7 bases and V by 4 bases; bases with no gene match: 8. The CDR3 is CASSFSGSVGEQYF. CDR3 bases: TGTGCCAGCAGTTTTAGCGGGAGTGTGGGTGAGCAGTACTTC.

Comment on this clone: It is unclear where the CDR3 begins or ends on the DNA, so no DNA is shown, and the CDR3 is as TCRdb lists it. The rearrangement uses TRBV5-8 and TRBJ2-3; the table calls TRBD1, which could not be checked here. The CDR3 comprises 15 residues, both ends counted. Germline CDR1 is SGHTS and CDR2 is YDEGEE. CDR3 protein: CASILGTGKTDTQYF.

This clone has just one count. This chain joins TRBV2 and TRBJ2-2; 7 bases match TRBD2. There are 14 residues in the CDR3. In germline, CDR1 is SNHLY, CDR2 FYNNEI. Trimming removed 7 bases from V and 4 bases from J; junction bases left unmatched: 6. CDR3 DNA sequence: TGTGCCAGCAAAACACTAGCGAGCACCGGGGAGCTGTTTTTT. It codes for CASKTLASTGELFF.

This chain connects TRBV2 to TRBJ1-5, with 7 nucleotides matching TRBD1. V lost 3 bases and J lost 7; bases outside the gene matches: 6. The CDR3 is made up of 14 amino acids. Looked up from germline, CDR1 is SNHLY and CDR2 is FYNNEI. CDR3 sequence reads: CASSDQGVRQPQHF. Written as DNA, the CDR3 is TGTGCCAGCAGTGACCAGGGGGTGAGGCAGCCCCAGCATTTT.

The count of this clone is one. V and J are TRBV3-1 (or the pseudogene TRBV3-2) and TRBJ2-7; TRBD2 is a possible D gene (6 bases). The germline V gene encodes CDR1 LGHDT and CDR2 YNNKEL (reference sequence). The CDR3 runs to 14 residues. V was trimmed by 5 bases and J by 0 bases, leaving 11 bases between them. Here the CDR3 reads CASSMGLSSYEQYF. CDR3 nucleotides: TGTGCCAGCAGCATGGGACTCAGCTCCTACGAGCAGTACTTC.

V gene TRBV5-1 combines with J gene TRBJ2-1; maybe TRBD1 (6 bases). There are 14 residues in the CDR3. Germline loops: CDR1 SGHRS, CDR2 YFSETQ. The V and J ends lost 4 bases and 5 bases respectively, with 13 bases between them. The CDR3 region is CASSLPRQDNEQFF. Written as DNA, the CDR3 is TGCGCCAGCAGCCTTCCGAGACAGGACAATGAGCAGTTCTTC.

CDR3 region: CASSLFSGTANTGELFF. The CDR3 region has the DNA TGTGCCAGCAGTTTATTTAGCGGGACCGCGAACACCGGGGAGCTGTTTTTT. This chain joins TRBV27 and TRBJ2-2; TRBD2 matches at 8 bases. The J segment lost 0 bases and the V segment lost 1 base, leaving 4 bases of the junction unmatched. CDR3 length: 17 amino acids. The germline V gene has CDR1 MNHEY and CDR2 SMNVEV (reference sequence).

The V gene is TRBV7-9, the J gene TRBJ1-1; 7 bases are shared with TRBD1. Germline V gene lookup returns CDR1 SEHNR and CDR2 FQNEAQ (reference sequence). Germline trimming cut 3 bases from V and 5 bases from J; bases unmatched to any gene: 15. The CDR3 length is 17 residues. The CDR3 nucleotides read TGTGCCAGCAGCTTTATATCCGGGACAGTGGTTAGGACTGAAGCTTTCTTT. Amino acid sequence: CASSFISGTVVRTEAFF.

This chain joins TRBV3-1 (or the pseudogene TRBV3-2) and TRBJ2-7; D gene uncertain. Trimming stripped 5 bases from V and 7 bases from J, with 15 bases between. The CDR3 runs to 13 residues. Germline V gene data show CDR1 as LGHDT and CDR2 as YNNKEL (reference sequence). CDR3 in DNA: TGTGCCAGCAGCGCAAGACCAGGAACGGAGCAGTACTTC. This translates into CASSARPGTEQYF.